These T cell receptor beta chains were read from a single sample in a study of T cell responses to AZD1222 COVID-19 vaccine. Using immunoSEQ multiplex PCR, the repertoire was profiled, and TCRdb retains in-frame clones only, with some absent. The sample has about 140,000 clones, around 90% seen once. The source material was peripheral blood, sampled 28 days after the second dose of the MenACWY control vaccine. These TCRs come from an adult who received the MenACWY meningococcal vaccine as a control. The CDR3 runs from the conserved cysteine through the conserved F or W.

v_call	j_call	cdr3_aa
TRBV6-2/TRBV6-3	TRBJ1-1	CASSPLLRGREAEAFF
TRBV6-5	TRBJ1-1	CASSSGQGAKAFF
TRBV6-2/TRBV6-3	TRBJ1-5	CASSSGYEQPQHF
TRBV19	TRBJ2-7	CASSIRSGSYEQYF
TRBV11-2	TRBJ2-5	CASSSHRDQYF
TRBV30	TRBJ1-6	CAWSGGTGSSPLHF
TRBV15	TRBJ2-3	CATSRRAGTDTQYF
TRBV29-1	TRBJ2-7	CSVESTADYEQYF
TRBV7-2	TRBJ1-4	CASSSDPRGINEKLFF
TRBV27	TRBJ2-1	CASRGLALSSYNEQFF
TRBV4-3	TRBJ1-1	CASSETRGDTEAFF
TRBV19	TRBJ1-2	CASSIDGQGAGYTF
TRBV6-2/TRBV6-3	TRBJ1-6	CASSYRGTLLSYNSPLHF
TRBV3-1/TRBV3-2	TRBJ2-2	CASSQRATGELFF
TRBV25-1	TRBJ1-2	CASSVGGGAGYGYTF
TRBV18	TRBJ1-4	CASGQGDANEKLFF
TRBV28	TRBJ1-6	CASSFRQSGNSPLHF
TRBV6-5	TRBJ1-2	CASTPTSGGVYGYTF
TRBV30	TRBJ2-5	CAWSPGSGGQETQYF
TRBV2	TRBJ2-7	CASREAPGQPYEQYF
TRBV6-5	TRBJ1-1	CASSKTGQSNTEAFF
TRBV4-3	TRBJ1-1	CASSQRGTEAFF
TRBV4-1	TRBJ1-5	CASSQLGYSNQPQHF
TRBV5-5	TRBJ2-1	CASSPSLGGSSNEQFF
TRBV7-8	TRBJ1-5	CASSQDEGPNQPQHF
TRBV10-1	TRBJ2-7	CASRKRDRGAYEQYF
TRBV28	TRBJ2-1	CASSKGLAALSDEQFF
TRBV4-2	TRBJ2-3	CASSQEGASGDTQYF
TRBV10-2	TRBJ1-5	CASSRRDSNQPQHF
TRBV6-6	TRBJ2-1	CASSSGIRHGNEQFF
TRBV7-3	TRBJ1-1	CASSLLTNTEAFF
TRBV7-2	TRBJ1-1	CASSPIDSFLNTEAFF
TRBV30	TRBJ1-6	CAWSEDNYSPLHF
TRBV14	TRBJ2-3	CASSRASDTQYF
TRBV4-1	TRBJ1-5	CASSQDGQGYQPQHF
TRBV7-3	TRBJ2-7	CASSLTTGGPHEQYF
TRBV25-1	TRBJ1-2	CASSEYQGQGYGYTF
TRBV19	TRBJ2-1	CASSSTQGHEQFF
TRBV4-1	TRBJ1-2	CASSQVARGDYGYTF
TRBV19	TRBJ2-2	CASSQGTGELFF
TRBV4-3	TRBJ1-6	CASSLGTGNSPLHF